Each of the 28 T cell receptor beta chains below was sequenced from the same sample in a study of T cell responses to AZD1222 COVID-19 vaccine. Assay: immunoSEQ multiplex PCR; the TCRdb copy retains only in-frame clones and omits some. The sample has more than 90,000 clones, almost 90% seen once. Here the sequenced sample was peripheral blood, taken 28 days after the second AZD1222 dose. The source of these receptors is an adult who received the AZD1222 COVID-19 vaccine.

J is TRBJ2-7 and V is TRBV5-4; tentatively, D is TRBD1 (6 bases). Germline CDR1 reads SGHNT; CDR2 reads YYREEE (reference sequence). The CDR3 is 14 amino acids. The V end lost 5 bases, the J end lost 3 bases, and 15 bases lay between the germline ends. CDR3 nucleotides: TGTGCCAGCAGGTGGGGCAGGGGTAGCTACGAGCAGTACTTC. This translates into CASRWGRGSYEQYF.

This rearrangement joins TRBV3-1 (or the pseudogene TRBV3-2) to TRBJ1-6; D is unclear. The CDR3 has 16 amino acids. Germline loops: CDR1 LGHDT, CDR2 YNNKEL (reference sequence). With 4 bases removed from V and 0 bases from J, the gap between germline ends came to 10 bases. CDR3 bases: TGTGCCAGCAGCCCTCACGGGAGCTCCTATAATTCACCCCTCCACTTT. This codes for CASSPHGSSYNSPLHF.

This clone showed up just once. V gene TRBV6-5 combines with J gene TRBJ1-2; TRBD1 aligns across 9 bases. The CDR3 sequence is 15 residues long. Germline CDR1 MNHEY, CDR2 SVGAGI. J was trimmed by 2 bases and V by 0 bases; bases with no gene match: 1. CDR3: CASSYSGQGNYGYTF. Here the CDR3 DNA reads TGTGCCAGCAGTTACTCTGGACAGGGGAACTATGGCTACACCTTC.

The gene calls are TRBV27 and TRBJ2-7; D gene ambiguous. The V end lost 2 bases, the J end lost 5 bases, and 16 bases lay between the germline ends. Germline values: CDR1 MNHEY, CDR2 SMNVEV (reference sequence). The CDR3 is made up of 15 amino acids. CDR3 sequence (DNA): TGTGCCAGCAGTTTAGAGTTGCGGCGCTTCGACGAGCAGTACTTC. Amino acids: CASSLELRRFDEQYF.

The CDR3 region has the DNA TGTGCCAGCGACGGTGGGGGGAAAAGGGCTGGAAACACCATATATTTT. Translated, it gives CASDGGGKRAGNTIYF. The rearrangement uses TRBV2 and TRBJ1-3; possibly TRBD1 for D (5 bases). The CDR3 is made up of 16 amino acids. From germline, CDR1 is SNHLY and CDR2 FYNNEI. V shed 8 bases and J shed 2 bases, with 19 bases lying between them.

The chain has TRBV30 and TRBJ1-1, with D possibly TRBD1 on 6 matching bases. CDR3 length: 14 residues. With 3 bases removed from V and 1 base from J, the gap between germline ends came to 12 bases. Germline CDR1 reads GTSNPN; CDR2 reads SVGIG (reference sequence). The CDR3 loop is CAWSLSTGNTEAFF. For the CDR3, the DNA is TGTGCCTGGAGCCTTTCGACAGGGAACACTGAAGCTTTCTTT.

The CDR3 coding sequence is TGTGCCTGGAGTTCTTTGGACCGAGATGAAGCTTTCTTT. It translates to CAWSSLDRDEAFF. J is TRBJ1-1 and V is TRBV30; D is ambiguous. Trimming took 2 bases from V and 7 from J, leaving 14 bases between them. Germline assignment: CDR1 GTSNPN and CDR2 SVGIG (reference sequence). The CDR3 spans 13 residues.

The chain employs TRBV28 and TRBJ1-2; D unclear. V was trimmed by 6 bases and J by 2 bases, leaving 10 bases between them. The CDR3 runs 13 residues. Germline lookup yields CDR1 MDHEN and CDR2 SYDVKM. The CDR3 DNA reads as TGTGCCAGCAGCATGGACGGGAACTATGGCTACACCTTC. Its protein is CASSMDGNYGYTF.

The chain carries TRBV6-5 and TRBJ2-7, with 9 bases aligning to TRBD2. V lost 6 bases to trimming and J lost 2 bases; unmatched junction nucleotides: 8. Germline loops: CDR1 MNHEY, CDR2 SVGAGI. The CDR3 spans 15 residues. The CDR3 protein is CASSISGSQTYEQYF. In nucleotides, the CDR3 is TGTGCCAGCAGCATTAGCGGGAGCCAGACCTACGAGCAGTACTTC.

The CDR3 DNA is TGTGCCAGCAGGCCGGGAGGGATGGAGACAGATACGCAGTATTTT. Its protein is CASRPGGMETDTQYF. This rearrangement joins TRBV5-4 to TRBJ2-3; 8 bases map to TRBD2. The length of the CDR3 is 15 residues. The germline V gene has CDR1 SGHNT and CDR2 YYREEE (reference sequence). V shed 5 bases and J 3 bases; nucleotides not matched to a gene: 8. Filled out from reference TRBV5-4 and TRBJ2-3, the complete variable domain reads ETGVTQSPTHLIKTRGQQVTLRCSSQSGHNTVSWYQQALGQGPQFIFQYYREEENGRGNFPPRFSGLQFPNYSSELNVNALELDDSALYLCASRPGGMETDTQYFGPGTRLTVL.

The rearrangement joins TRBV5-4 to TRBJ2-1; D not resolved. The CDR3 totals 12 residues. V was pared by 0 bases and J by 7 bases, with 5 bases between. Germline V CDR1 and CDR2: SGHNT, YYREEE (reference sequence). CDR3 residues: CASSLGGNEQFF. The DNA of the CDR3 is TGTGCCAGCAGCTTGGGGGGTAATGAGCAGTTCTTC.

This chain connects TRBV4-1 to TRBJ2-6; D gene unclear. V was clipped by 0 bases and J by 4 bases, with 22 bases between them. Germline values: CDR1 MGHRA, CDR2 YSYEKL. This CDR3 is built from 20 residues. CDR3 amino acids: CASSQDKGSLIARGANVLTF. Written as DNA, the CDR3 is TGCGCCAGCAGCCAAGATAAGGGCAGCCTTATTGCGAGGGGGGCCAACGTCCTGACTTTC.

A word on this clone: One end of the junction does not line up with germline, which may come from a read error. CDR3 sequence (DNA): TGTGCCAGCAGTCAAGACGGACAAGAGAGCCAGTACTTC. This encodes CASSQDGQESQYF. This chain links TRBV7-9 with TRBJ2-5; tentative D call: TRBD1 (5 bases). The CDR3 spans 13 residues. In germline, CDR1 is SEHNR, CDR2 FQNEAQ (reference sequence).

The V gene is TRBV30, the J gene TRBJ2-1, with 7 nucleotides matching TRBD2. The CDR3 runs to 17 residues. V shed 7 bases and J 0 bases; nucleotides not matched to a gene: 15. Per germline, CDR1 GTSNPN and CDR2 SVGIG (reference sequence). DNA for the CDR3: TGTGCCTCCAACTGGGCGGGAGAGCCCCACTCCTACAATGAGCAGTTCTTC. This encodes CASNWAGEPHSYNEQFF.

This chain connects TRBV3-1 (or the pseudogene TRBV3-2) to TRBJ2-7; D may be TRBD1 (6 bases). The CDR3 consists of 14 residues. The V end lost 6 bases, the J end lost 4 bases, and 16 bases lay between the germline ends. CDR1 and CDR2 (germline): LGHDT, YNNKEL (reference sequence). The CDR3 loop is CASSLSGAKYEQYF. In DNA form, the CDR3 reads TGTGCCAGCAGTTTGTCAGGGGCAAAGTACGAGCAGTACTTC.

The gene calls are TRBV30 and TRBJ2-1, with D hard to call. Germline V CDR1 and CDR2: GTSNPN, SVGIG (reference sequence). The V end lost 2 bases, the J end lost 9 bases, and 8 bases lay between the germline ends. The CDR3 contains 11 residues. CDR3 residues: CAWSPGPEQFF. The CDR3 DNA is TGTGCCTGGAGTCCTGGGCCTGAGCAGTTCTTC.

A single count supports this clone. The CDR3 DNA sequence: TGTGCCAGCCCGGAGGGGAATTCACCCCTCCACTTT. It yields the protein CASPEGNSPLHF. The rearrangement uses TRBV5-8 and TRBJ1-6, with D perhaps TRBD1 (5 bases). The CDR3 extends over 12 amino acids. Germline V lookup: CDR1 SGHTS, CDR2 YDEGEE. The V end lost 7 bases, the J end lost 7 bases, and 9 bases lay between the germline ends.

The table lists this clone with a few counts. The chain is built from TRBV12-3 or TRBV12-4 and TRBJ2-7; unclear D gene. CDR3 length equals 12 residues. With 4 bases removed from V and 5 bases from J, the gap between germline ends came to 9 bases. Here the CDR3 reads CASSSRPHEQYF. CDR3 coding DNA: TGTGCCAGCAGTTCCCGGCCTCACGAGCAGTACTTC.

This chain uses TRBV19 with TRBJ1-2; tentative D call: TRBD1 (6 bases). The CDR3 contains 15 residues. Germline values: CDR1 LNHDA, CDR2 SQIVND (reference sequence). Trimming took 6 bases from V and 2 from J, leaving 16 bases between them. This CDR3 is CASRPEDQGNYGYTF. The CDR3 DNA follows: TGTGCCAGTAGGCCGGAAGATCAGGGGAACTATGGCTACACCTTC.

The chain is built from TRBV24-1 and TRBJ1-1, with D unclear. Trimming stripped 8 bases from V and 0 bases from J, with 6 bases between. The CDR3 is made up of 12 amino acids. Germline V gene data show CDR1 as KGHDR and CDR2 as SFDVKD. This chain's CDR3 is CATTWLNTEAFF. CDR3 nucleotide sequence: TGTGCCACCACTTGGCTGAACACTGAAGCTTTCTTT.

This chain connects TRBV5-5 to TRBJ2-7, with a possible D match to TRBD1 (5 bases). Germline assignment: CDR1 SGHKS and CDR2 YYEKEE (reference sequence). The CDR3 is 14 residues long. Trimming removed 0 bases from V and 4 bases from J, with 11 bases in between. The CDR3 DNA reads TGTGCCAGCAGCTTGGATTCCAGGGTATACGAGCAGTACTTC. Translation gives CASSLDSRVYEQYF.

The V call is TRBV6-5, the J call TRBJ2-1; tentatively, D is TRBD1 (6 bases). This CDR3 contains 15 residues. Trimming stripped 8 bases from V and 3 bases from J, with 17 bases between. The germline gives CDR1 MNHEY, CDR2 SVGAGI. The CDR3 coding sequence is TGTGCCAGCCCGACAGGCCTTGAGTTCTACAATGAGCAGTTCTTC. Its translation is CASPTGLEFYNEQFF.

The chain carries TRBV6-7 and TRBJ1-5; D is uncertain. TRBV6-7 is sorted into the ORF group, with uncertain function. Between the trimmed V and J ends, which lost 11 bases and 0 bases, there was a span of 14 bases. The CDR3 sequence is 14 residues long. Here the CDR3 reads CAGPFWGSNQPQHF. The CDR3 nucleotides read TGTGCCGGCCCTTTCTGGGGTAGCAATCAGCCCCAGCATTTT.

This clone has just a few counts. Here the CDR3 DNA reads TGTGCCAGCAGCTCCCTAAGCACAGATACGCAGTATTTT. Translated, it gives CASSSLSTDTQYF. The chain uses TRBV5-4 and TRBJ2-3, with D unresolved. Trimming left V 3 bases short and J 0 bases short, with 5 bases between. This CDR3 spans 13 amino acids. Germline CDR1 SGHNT, CDR2 YYREEE (reference sequence). Based on the CDR3 plus reference TRBV5-4 and TRBJ2-3, the full variable domain is ETGVTQSPTHLIKTRGQQVTLRCSSQSGHNTVSWYQQALGQGPQFIFQYYREEENGRGNFPPRFSGLQFPNYSSELNVNALELDDSALYLCASSSLSTDTQYFGPGTRLTVL.

J is TRBJ2-7 and V is TRBV2; TRBD2 is a possible D gene (6 bases). The CDR3 is 10 amino acids. CDR1 is SNHLY and CDR2 is FYNNEI in the germline V gene. Trimming stripped 6 bases from V and 7 bases from J, with 7 bases between. CDR3 in DNA: TGTGCCAGCAGGGCGGGGGAGCAGTACTTC. It specifies CASRAGEQYF. Full variable domain (remainder filled in from reference TRBV2 and TRBJ2-7): EPEVTQTPSHQVTQMGQEVILRCVPISNHLYFYWYRQILGQKVEFLVSFYNNEISEKSEIFDDQFSVERPDGSNFTLKIRSTKLEDSAMYFCASRAGEQYFGPGTRLTVT.

This clone showed up just once. The V and J genes are TRBV10-1 and TRBJ2-3, with a possible D match to TRBD1 (6 bases). Trimming left V 2 bases short and J 3 bases short, with 9 bases between. CDR1 WNHNN and CDR2 SYGVQD come from the germline V gene (reference sequence). The CDR3 is made up of 14 amino acids. CDR3 region: CASSEPDRTDTQYF. DNA for the CDR3: TGCGCCAGCAGTGAGCCCGACAGGACAGATACGCAGTATTTT.

The chain has TRBV9 and TRBJ2-2, with D unclear. V lost 3 bases and J 4 bases, leaving 13 bases between the germline ends. The CDR3 extends over 15 amino acids. Germline V gene data show CDR1 as SGDLS and CDR2 as YYNGEE. The CDR3 here is CASSADLGLTGELFF. The CDR3 DNA follows: TGTGCCAGCAGCGCCGATTTGGGCCTCACCGGGGAGCTGTTTTTT.

CDR3 nucleotide sequence: TGTGCCAGCAGACGTTCCGGGACTCCCTTCAATGAGCAGTTCTTC. This encodes CASRRSGTPFNEQFF. The chain couples TRBV11-2 to TRBJ2-1; perhaps TRBD2 as D (6 bases). CDR3 length equals 15 residues. CDR1 and CDR2 from the germline V gene are SGHAT and FQNNGV. Between the trimmed V and J ends, which lost 6 bases and 6 bases, there was a span of 18 bases.